The entry that follows covers one TCR beta chain sequence. Blood CD8+ and CD4+ T cells underwent high-throughput TCR beta sequencing. It was healthy donors who served as the controls, matched for age and sex. The CD8+ and CD4+ T cells were negatively isolated, with the TEMRA cells enriched by FACS. This record comes from a study of CD8 T cells in Susac syndrome. The germline V gene has CDR1 SGHNT and CDR2 YYREEE (reference sequence). Unmatched junction bases numbered 9, after V lost 4 bases and J lost 6 bases. This CDR3 contains 15 residues. RNA, at roughly 0.5 to 1 ug, was reverse transcribed with random hexamers. By means of immunoSEQ multiplex PCR, TCR beta CDR3 spanning 54 Vbeta and 13 Jbeta underwent amplification. Via MiXCR, TCRdb re-called the immunoSEQ multiplex PCR reads, giving one row per CDR3 protein. The sample carries more than 65,000 distinct CDR3 sequences, roughly 94% recorded once.

The chain couples TRBV5-4 to TRBJ2-2; TRBD1 aligns across 7 bases. Sequenced input: CD8+ T cells from PBMCs. This sequence originates from a human donor in good health. In DNA, the CDR3 is TGTGCCAGCAGCGTCAGGGGGACGATCGCCGGGGAGCTGTTTTTT. Translating gives CASSVRGTIAGELFF.